This passage covers 9 T cell receptor beta chains from one sample sequenced in a study of blood T cell repertoires in COVID-19 (dated by TCRdb to the early 2020s). Libraries were prepared through the immunoSEQ multiplex PCR assay. TCRdb carries this immuneACCESS record with in-frame sequences only. Its versions omit some clonotypes, under half of them owing to an unresolved V gene in the studies checked, with the rest unexplained. Counted in this sample were 200,000 to 250,000 clones; 92% of them appeared once. More than 0.65% of the sample is taken by the ten largest. Sequences were obtained from peripheral blood. Source of these receptors: a man under 40 with COVID-19, enrolled during active disease.

This clone showed up just once. J is TRBJ2-5 and V is TRBV14; 8 nucleotides align to TRBD1. Germline CDR1 is SGHDN and CDR2 is FVKESK. With V trimmed by 5 bases and J by 4 bases, 0 bases remained unmatched. This CDR3 contains 12 residues. The CDR3 spells CASSDRGETQYF. The CDR3 nucleotides read TGTGCCAGCAGCGACAGGGGAGAGACCCAGTACTTC.

The chain combines TRBV4-2 with TRBJ1-1; no clear D. The CDR3 length is 15 residues. V lost 0 bases and J lost 3, with 11 bases in between. Per germline, CDR1 LGHNA and CDR2 YNFKEQ. The CDR3 protein is CASSQDFAEYTEAFF. For the CDR3, the DNA is TGTGCCAGCAGCCAAGATTTCGCAGAATACACTGAAGCTTTCTTT.

The chain is built from TRBV10-2 and TRBJ1-1, with D possibly TRBD1 on 6 matching bases. The V gene's germline CDR1 is WSHSY and CDR2 SAAADI. Trimming took 4 bases from V and 1 from J, leaving 13 bases between them. The CDR3 sequence is 15 residues long. DNA for the CDR3: TGCGCCAGCAGTGGATATGGACAGCCGAACACTGAAGCTTTCTTT. This encodes CASSGYGQPNTEAFF.

The CDR3 sequence is CASSFLTGGTDTQYF. CDR3 sequence (DNA): TGCGCCAGCAGCTTTCTGACAGGGGGAACAGATACGCAGTATTTT. The gene calls are TRBV5-1 and TRBJ2-3; 9 bases fit TRBD1. V lost 2 bases to trimming and J lost 3 bases; unmatched junction nucleotides: 4. CDR1 and CDR2 from the germline V gene are SGHRS and YFSETQ. The CDR3 totals 15 residues.

With regard to this clone: Other DNA variants within this sample encode the same CDR3. The V gene is TRBV11-2, the J gene TRBJ1-6; D may be TRBD1 (6 bases). V was cut by 1 base and J by 0 bases, with 7 bases left in between. The CDR3 sequence is 16 residues long. Germline-derived CDR1 and CDR2 are SGHAT and FQNNGV. The CDR3 protein is CASSLGTDSYNSPLHF. Here the CDR3 DNA reads TGTGCCAGCAGCTTAGGGACAGACTCCTATAATTCACCCCTCCACTTT.

V is TRBV10-3 and J is TRBJ2-3, with D possibly being TRBD2 (6 bases). Germline-derived CDR1 and CDR2 are ENHRY and SYGVKD. Trimming stripped 6 bases from V and 3 bases from J, with 19 bases between. This CDR3 is built from 16 residues. The CDR3 here is CAISPLGGSGTDTQYF. The CDR3 DNA is TGTGCCATCAGCCCCCTGGGGGGATCCGGAACAGATACGCAGTATTTT.

The chain joins TRBV4-2 to TRBJ2-7, with a weak D call TRBD2 (5 bases). The CDR3 has 14 residues. From germline, CDR1 is LGHNA and CDR2 YNFKEQ. The V and J ends lost 3 bases and 2 bases respectively, with 11 bases between them. This chain's CDR3 is CASSHDMGAYEQYF. DNA of the CDR3: TGTGCCAGCAGCCATGATATGGGAGCCTACGAGCAGTACTTC.

This clone has more than one count but fewer than ten. V is TRBV10-1 and J is TRBJ2-2, with D unclear. This CDR3 is 14 amino acids long. V was clipped by 4 bases and J by 2 bases, with 8 bases between them. Germline CDR1 and CDR2: WNHNN and SYGVQD (reference sequence). CDR3 DNA sequence: TGCGCCAGCAGTGTGACAACTAACACCGGGGAGCTGTTTTTT. Protein sequence: CASSVTTNTGELFF.

The chain couples TRBV12-3 or TRBV12-4 to TRBJ2-7; D perhaps matches TRBD2 (6 bases). CDR3 length: 11 residues. V was shortened by 11 bases and J by 4 bases, with 12 bases between the two germline ends. The CDR3 here is CASTAGYEQYF. In nucleotides, the CDR3 is TGTGCCTCCACAGCGGGTTACGAGCAGTACTTC.